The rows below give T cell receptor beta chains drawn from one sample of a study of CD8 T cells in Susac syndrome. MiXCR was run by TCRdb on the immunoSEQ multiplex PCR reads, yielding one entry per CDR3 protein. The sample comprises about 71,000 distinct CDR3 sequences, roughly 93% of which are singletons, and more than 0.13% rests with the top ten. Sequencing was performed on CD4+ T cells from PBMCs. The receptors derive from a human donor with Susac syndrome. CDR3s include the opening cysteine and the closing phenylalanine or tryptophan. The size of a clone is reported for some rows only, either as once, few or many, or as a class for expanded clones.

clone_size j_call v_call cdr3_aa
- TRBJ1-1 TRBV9 CASSAGRRADTEAFF
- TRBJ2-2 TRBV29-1 CSVSKGGVATGELFF
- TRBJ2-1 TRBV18 CASSLRTRTVNEQFF
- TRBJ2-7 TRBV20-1 CSARVPMTGSTYEQYF
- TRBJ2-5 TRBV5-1 CASSLTSGGPQETQYF
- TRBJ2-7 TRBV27 CASSPRGHSYEQYF
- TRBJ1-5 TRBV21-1 CASSKALGTLWNRPQHF
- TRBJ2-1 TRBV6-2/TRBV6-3 CASSYSRAGGNEQFF
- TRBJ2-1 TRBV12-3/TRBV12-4 CASSSTRLQVRVNEQFF
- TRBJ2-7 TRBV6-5 CASSYSSSYEQYF
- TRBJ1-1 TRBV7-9 CASSSPPGAFF
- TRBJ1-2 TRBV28 CASSLGGRNYGYTF
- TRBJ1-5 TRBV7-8 CASSLTPSQPQHF
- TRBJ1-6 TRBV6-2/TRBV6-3 CASSYARASSASPLHF
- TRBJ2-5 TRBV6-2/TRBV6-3 CASSPGTPETQYF
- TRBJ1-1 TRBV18 CASLPGRDTEAFF
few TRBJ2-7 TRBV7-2 CASSLARDGYEQYF
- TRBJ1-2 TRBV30 CAWRVGAAYGYTF
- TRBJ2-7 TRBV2 CASSHTGTANYEQYF
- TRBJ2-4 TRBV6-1 CASTGVAKNIQYF
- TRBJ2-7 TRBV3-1 CASSQGGYEQYF
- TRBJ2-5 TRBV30 CAWSVIPIIQETQYF
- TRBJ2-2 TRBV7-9 CASRHFGGADTGELFF
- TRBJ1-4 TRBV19 CASTSLGGYEKLFF
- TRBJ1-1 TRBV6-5 CASRQGVNTEAFF
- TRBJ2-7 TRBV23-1 CASSPREYEQYF
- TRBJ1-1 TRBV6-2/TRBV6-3 CASSYRQASEQLEAFF
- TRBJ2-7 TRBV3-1 CASSQVPGTGGNEQYF
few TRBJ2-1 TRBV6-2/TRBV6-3 CASSPRRGEQFF
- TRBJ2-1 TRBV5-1 CASSLDPARVGEQFF
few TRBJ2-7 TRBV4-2 CASSQVGAGTSSYEQYF
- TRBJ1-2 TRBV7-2 CAGKNRGQDPYGYTF
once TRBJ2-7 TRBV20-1 CSATRGGDGYEQYF
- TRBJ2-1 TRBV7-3 CASSPRTGDHEQFF
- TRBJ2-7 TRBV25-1 CASSTQQGAPDPYEQYF
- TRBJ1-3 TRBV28 CASSPRRQLGGNTIYF
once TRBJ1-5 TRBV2 CASRRDRYSNQPQHF
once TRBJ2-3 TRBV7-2 CASSSSMGGGSDTQYF
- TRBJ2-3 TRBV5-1 CASTPTWGDTDTQYF
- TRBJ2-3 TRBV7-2 CASSLVKADTQYF
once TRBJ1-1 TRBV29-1 CSVVRNSVNTEAFF
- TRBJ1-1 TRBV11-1 CASSLEPGRAEAFF
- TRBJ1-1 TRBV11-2 CASRLLRGQRGFGAFF
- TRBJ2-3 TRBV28 CASSEVWDTSTDTQYF
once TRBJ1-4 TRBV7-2 CASSPDRGRVEKLFF
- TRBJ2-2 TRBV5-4 CASSLASQGVTGELFF
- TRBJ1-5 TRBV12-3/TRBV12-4 CASSLSGGAGQPQHF